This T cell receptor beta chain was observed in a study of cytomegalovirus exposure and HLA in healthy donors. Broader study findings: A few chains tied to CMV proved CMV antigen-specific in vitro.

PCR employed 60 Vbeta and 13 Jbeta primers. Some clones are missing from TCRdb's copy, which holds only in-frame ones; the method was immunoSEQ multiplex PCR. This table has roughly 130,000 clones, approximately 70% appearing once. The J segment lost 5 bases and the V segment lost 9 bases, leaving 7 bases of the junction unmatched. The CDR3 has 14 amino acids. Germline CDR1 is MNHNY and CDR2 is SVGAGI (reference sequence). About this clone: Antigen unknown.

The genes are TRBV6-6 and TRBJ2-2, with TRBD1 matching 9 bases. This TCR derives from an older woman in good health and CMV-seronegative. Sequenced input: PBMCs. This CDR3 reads CASEMGTGTGELFF. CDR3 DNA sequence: TGTGCCAGTGAGATGGGGACAGGGACCGGGGAGCTGTTTTTT.